This T cell receptor (beta chain) was retrieved from a study of molecular identifiers for immune sequencing clone quantification. Study results and caveats: Clones exceeding 20 RNA copies carried over 97% of effector molecules but under 1% of naive-cell molecules.

At least ten counts were recorded for this clonotype. Its target is unknown. TCRdb ran MiXCR on the PCR reads and lists one entry per CDR3 protein. The profile shows approximately 500,000 distinct CDR3 sequences, about 25% of them singletons. This CDR3 spans 14 amino acids. Germline V gene lookup returns CDR1 MNHNS and CDR2 SASEGT. Deletions cut 5 bases from V and 2 bases from J, with 11 bases between. The sequence was collected from a human donor in good health. Some libraries in this study had Jurkat cell RNA spiked in. The V call is TRBV6-1, the J call TRBJ2-3; tentatively, D is TRBD1 (6 bases). Sequencing used naive CD8+ T cells from blood, with Jurkat cell RNA spiked in. Subset given: FACS-sorted CD8+CD4-CCR7+CD45RA+ naive T cells. CDR3 sequence: CASSYDRFTDTQYF. CDR3 DNA sequence: TGTGCCAGCAGTTACGACAGGTTCACAGATACGCAGTATTTT.